In its sample, the clone carrying this T cell receptor (beta chain) was seen a few times. Antigen specificity is unknown. TCR beta libraries were prepared from cDNA with unique molecular identifiers. There were 1 to 10 million T cells, and 480,000 or so cDNA molecules came from them. TCRdb re-called the PCR reads through MiXCR, storing one row per CDR3 protein. The sample yields 800,000 to 950,000 distinct CDR3 sequences, 53% seen once. This entry comes from a study of post-analysis software for immune sequencing data. General observations from the study: Samples made in the same batch grouped tightly together by F measure. Controls showed lower frequencies than patients for roughly five TRBV segments, and TRBV5-6, TRBV5-1 and TRBV20-1 were among these. A significant reduction in normalized Chao1 diversity was observed in multiple sclerosis patients versus controls.

Trimming removed 5 bases from V and 9 bases from J; junction bases left unmatched: 15. This CDR3 comprises 17 residues. Germline V gene data show CDR1 as PRHDT and CDR2 as FYEKMQ (reference sequence). The chain recombines TRBV13 with TRBJ2-1, with 11 bases lining up with TRBD2. The TCR comes from a girl aged 5 to 17 with multiple sclerosis. Source material: blood. The DNA of the CDR3 is TGTGCCAGCAGCCCCCCCCTAGCGGGAGGATTCGGCGGTGAGCAGTTCTTC. Translated, it gives CASSPPLAGGFGGEQFF. Combining the CDR3 with reference TRBV13 and TRBJ2-1 gives the whole variable domain AAGVIQSPRHLIKEKRETATLKCYPIPRHDTVYWYQQGPGQDPQFLISFYEKMQSDKGSIPDRFSAQQFSDYHSELNMSSLELGDSALYFCASSPPLAGGFGGEQFFGPGTRLTVL.